The 21 T cell receptor beta chains below were found in one sample sequenced in a study of T cell clusters in autoimmune cytopenias. One tube held mixed TRB-A and TRB-B primer pools for touch-down PCR. TCRdb re-called the multiplex PCR reads and gives one entry per CDR3 protein, without DNA. This repertoire includes over 3,000 distinct CDR3 sequences. TRB amplification used approximately 270 ng of peripheral blood genomic DNA. Sequencing was done on a sample of peripheral blood. These receptors were obtained from a human donor with an autoimmune cytopenia or autoimmune hepatitis (not recorded which).

The chain recombines TRBV10-1 with TRBJ2-5; the TCRdb call, TRBD1, lacks DNA for checking. CDR1 is WNHNN and CDR2 is SYGVQD in the germline V gene (reference sequence). CDR3 size: 14 residues. The CDR3 sequence: CARGQAKYQETQYF.

This chain joins TRBV7-2 and TRBJ2-7; checking the TCRdb D call of TRBD2 is not possible without DNA. This CDR3 has 16 residues. Germline CDR1 SGHTA, CDR2 FQGNSA. CDR3 in amino acids: CASSPWTSGRVETQYF.

This chain joins TRBV7-6 and TRBJ2-3; with no DNA, the TCRdb D assignment of TRBD2 cannot be verified. Germline CDR1 and CDR2: SGHVS and FNYEAQ. The CDR3 has 13 residues. CDR3 protein: CASSPSNTDTQYF.

The chain recombines TRBV5-1 with TRBJ2-2. CDR1 is SGHRS and CDR2 is YFSETQ in the germline V gene. This CDR3 has 13 residues. CDR3 protein: CASSLGQSGELFF. The entire variable domain, with the rest obtained from reference TRBV5-1 and TRBJ2-2, is as follows: KAGVTQTPRYLIKTRGQQVTLSCSPISGHRSVSWYQQTPGQGLQFLFEYFSETQRNKGNFPGRFSGRQFSNSRSEMNVSTLELGDSALYLCASSLGQSGELFFGEGSRLTVL.

This chain joins TRBV7-2 and TRBJ1-2; TCRdb gives TRBD1 as the D gene, but with no DNA this cannot be confirmed. This CDR3 contains 14 residues. Germline V gene lookup returns CDR1 SGHTA and CDR2 FQGNSA. CDR3 sequence reads: CASSLGRQDYGYTF.

Measured by frequency, this clonotype is large. V usage is TRBV29-1 and J usage is TRBJ2-7. Germline V gene lookup returns CDR1 SQVTM and CDR2 ANQGSEA. This CDR3 spans 11 amino acids. This chain's CDR3 is CSVRGSYEQYF.

This clonotype is called medium-sized based on its frequency. V is TRBV19 and J is TRBJ2-3; TCRdb calls TRBD2, which cannot be checked without DNA. Germline V gives CDR1 LNHDA, CDR2 SQIVND (reference sequence). The CDR3 totals 14 residues. The CDR3 protein is CASSDSGHTDTQYF.

The chain joins TRBV20-1 to TRBJ2-5; TCRdb designates TRBD2, a call that cannot be tested without DNA. The CDR3 length is 15 residues. Germline CDR1 reads DFQATT; CDR2 reads SNEGSKA (reference sequence). The CDR3 protein is CSALSLAGQKETQYF.

The rearrangement links TRBV7-9 to TRBJ2-1; TCRdb reports TRBD2, a call that lacks DNA to check it against. Germline V gives CDR1 SEHNR, CDR2 FQNEAQ (reference sequence). CDR3 length: 17 residues. The CDR3 reads CASSLRTSGSRDNEQFF.

The chain joins TRBV6-1 to TRBJ1-1; TCRdb's D gene call, TRBD1, goes unchecked for lack of DNA. The CDR3 consists of 15 residues. Germline-derived CDR1 and CDR2 are MNHNS and SASEGT. CDR3 residues: CASSYGYRGNTEAFF.

This clonotype counts as medium-sized by frequency. V usage is TRBV19 and J usage is TRBJ1-1; TCRdb calls TRBD1, which cannot be checked without DNA. The CDR3 has 16 residues. Germline CDR1 LNHDA, CDR2 SQIVND (reference sequence). CDR3 sequence: CASSIGTVILNTEAFF.

V gene TRBV20-1 combines with J gene TRBJ2-6; the D call of TRBD1 rests on TCRdb alone, since no DNA is present to check it. Germline V lookup: CDR1 DFQATT, CDR2 SNEGSKA (reference sequence). This CDR3 is 16 amino acids long. CDR3 in amino acids: CSAEDRGGSGANVLTF.

This clonotype shows up as medium-sized (0.01 to 0.1%) by frequency. The chain employs TRBV19 and TRBJ1-5. Germline CDR1 reads LNHDA; CDR2 reads SQIVND (reference sequence). The CDR3 has 15 amino acids. Here the CDR3 reads CASREGSNSNQPQHF.

The chain couples TRBV7-9 to TRBJ2-2; no DNA is available, so the TRBD2 call from TCRdb remains unchecked. The CDR3 consists of 14 residues. Per germline, CDR1 SEHNR and CDR2 FQNEAQ (reference sequence). CDR3 region: CASSLASYTGELFF.

V gene TRBV6-1 combines with J gene TRBJ2-7; TCRdb gives TRBD1 as the D gene, but with no DNA this cannot be confirmed. The CDR3 extends over 16 amino acids. CDR1 is MNHNS, CDR2 SASEGT, per germline. The CDR3 loop is CASNRDRGRKLYEQYF.

Frequency places this clonotype as medium-sized. The chain employs TRBV5-6 and TRBJ2-1; absent DNA, TCRdb's TRBD1 call cannot be checked. Per germline, CDR1 SGHDT and CDR2 YYEEEE. This CDR3 has 13 amino acids. CDR3: CASSLGHPSDQFF. Drawing the rest from reference TRBV5-6 and TRBJ2-1, the complete variable domain is DAGVTQSPTHLIKTRGQQVTLRCSPKSGHDTVSWYQQALGQGPQFIFQYYEEEERQRGNFPDRFSGHQFPNYSSELNVNALLLGDSALYLCASSLGHPSDQFFGPGTRLTVL.

The chain couples TRBV28 to TRBJ2-5; TCRdb designates TRBD1, a call that cannot be tested without DNA. The CDR3 is made up of 15 amino acids. From germline, CDR1 is MDHEN and CDR2 SYDVKM. The CDR3 here is CASSLSGGLQETQYF.

The chain employs TRBV6-1 and TRBJ2-4; TCRdb calls TRBD1, which cannot be checked without DNA. Per germline, CDR1 MNHNS and CDR2 SASEGT. This CDR3 has 16 residues. CDR3 sequence reads: CASLSQTGSAKNIQYF.

This clonotype counts as medium-sized by frequency. The chain combines TRBV19 with TRBJ2-7; TCRdb calls TRBD1, which cannot be checked without DNA. This CDR3 region has 14 residues. Germline CDR1 and CDR2: LNHDA and SQIVND (reference sequence). The CDR3 reads CASSIGDISYEQYF.

This clonotype is called medium-sized (0.01 to 0.1%) based on its frequency. The chain uses TRBV5-4 and TRBJ2-5; absent DNA, TCRdb's TRBD1 call cannot be checked. The germline V gene has CDR1 SGHNT and CDR2 YYREEE (reference sequence). The CDR3 covers 14 residues. CDR3 amino acids: CASSFSGTMETQYF.

This clonotype is classed as medium-sized (0.01 to 0.1%) by frequency. The rearrangement links TRBV5-1 to TRBJ2-1; TCRdb proposes TRBD2, but this gene call is untestable without DNA. Germline V gives CDR1 SGHRS, CDR2 YFSETQ. The CDR3 contains 15 residues. This CDR3 reads CASTPGTSGYNEQFF. The whole variable domain, filled in from reference TRBV5-1 and TRBJ2-1, reads KAGVTQTPRYLIKTRGQQVTLSCSPISGHRSVSWYQQTPGQGLQFLFEYFSETQRNKGNFPGRFSGRQFSNSRSEMNVSTLELGDSALYLCASTPGTSGYNEQFFGPGTRLTVL.